One T cell receptor beta chain is described in this entry. Its antigen is not known. This table comes from immunoSEQ multiplex PCR, and its TCRdb copy is limited to in-frame clones, with some not included. The sample holds about 55,000 clones, 76% seen once. The record originates from a study of a mutant IDH1 vaccine in newly diagnosed glioma. Study at large: Most patients had received both radiotherapy and temozolomide, the prior options being radiotherapy, temozolomide, or both.

Noted time point: week 47, end of study. Vaccination comprised doses that each held 300 ug of mutant IDH1 20-mer peptide, plus topical imiquimod. General study findings and limits: Vaccine-induced responses were seen in about 93% of patients, spanning several MHC alleles.

This sequence was found in a middle-aged woman with glioma. Some clones in this sample may be carry-over from other donors' samples. The sample consisted of PBMCs, taken from a glioma patient whose treatment included an IDH1 peptide vaccine.

The CDR3 spells CATTYGRGGTDTQYF. DNA of the CDR3: TGTGCCACCACCTACGGGCGGGGGGGCACAGATACGCAGTATTTT. The rearrangement links TRBV15 to TRBJ2-3; 8 bases fit TRBD2. J lost 1 base, V lost 7 bases, and 7 bases had no gene match. Germline lookup yields CDR1 LNHNV and CDR2 YYDKDF (reference sequence). The CDR3 extends over 15 amino acids.